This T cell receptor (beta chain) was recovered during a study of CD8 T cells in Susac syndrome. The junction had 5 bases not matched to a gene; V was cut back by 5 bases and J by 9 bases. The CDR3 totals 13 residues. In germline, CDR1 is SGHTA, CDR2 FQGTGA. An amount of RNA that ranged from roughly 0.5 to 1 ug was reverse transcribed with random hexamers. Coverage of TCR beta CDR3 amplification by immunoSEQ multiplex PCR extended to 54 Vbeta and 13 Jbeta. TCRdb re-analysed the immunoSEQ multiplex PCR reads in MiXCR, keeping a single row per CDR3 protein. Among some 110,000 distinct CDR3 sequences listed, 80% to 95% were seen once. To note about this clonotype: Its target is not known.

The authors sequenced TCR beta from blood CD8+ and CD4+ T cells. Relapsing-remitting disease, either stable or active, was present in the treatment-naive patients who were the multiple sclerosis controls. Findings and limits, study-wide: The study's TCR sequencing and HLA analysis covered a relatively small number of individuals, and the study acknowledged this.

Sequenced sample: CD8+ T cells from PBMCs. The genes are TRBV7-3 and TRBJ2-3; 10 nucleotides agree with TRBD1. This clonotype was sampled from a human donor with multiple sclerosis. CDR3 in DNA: TGTGCCAGCAGCCGGGGACAGGGGAAGACGCAGTATTTT. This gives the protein CASSRGQGKTQYF.